These 10 T cell receptor beta chains came from one sample sequenced in a study of CD8+CD57+ T cells in acquired aplastic anemia. The authors sequenced patients whose flow cytometry had shown CD8+CD57+ cell expansion. TCR beta VDJ and CDR3 profiles were obtained from a genomic DNA template. TCRdb processed the reads anew with MiXCR; each CDR3 protein has one entry. The table lists approximately 120,000 distinct CDR3 sequences, almost 40% of them singletons. Sequenced sample: sorted CD4+, CD8+, or CD8+CD57+ T cells (not recorded which) from PBMCs. The receptors stem from a human donor with aplastic anemia.

The chain carries TRBV7-2 and TRBJ1-2; 7 nucleotides align to TRBD1. Looked up from germline, CDR1 is SGHTA and CDR2 is FQGNSA. The CDR3 is made up of 12 amino acids. J gave up 6 bases and V 4 bases, and 2 bases lay outside the gene matches. CDR3 sequence: CASSSGQDGYTF. The CDR3 DNA reads as TGTGCCAGCAGCTCAGGACAGGATGGCTACACCTTC.

The J gene is TRBJ2-2, the V gene TRBV13; 9 nucleotides align to TRBD1. CDR1 and CDR2 from the germline V gene are PRHDT and FYEKMQ (reference sequence). The CDR3 is made up of 17 amino acids. V was pared by 4 bases and J by 3 bases, with 9 bases of the junction left unmatched. The chain's CDR3 is CASSSYPGQGYTGELFF. CDR3 nucleotides: TGTGCCAGCAGCTCCTACCCAGGACAGGGGTACACCGGGGAGCTGTTTTTT. Variable domain in full (rest from reference TRBV13 and TRBJ2-2): AAGVIQSPRHLIKEKRETATLKCYPIPRHDTVYWYQQGPGQDPQFLISFYEKMQSDKGSIPDRFSAQQFSDYHSELNMSSLELGDSALYFCASSSYPGQGYTGELFFGEGSRLTVL.

Notes on this clonotype: This may be a read error, as it is one base from a much larger clone. The chain links TRBV5-1 to TRBJ1-4; D call uncertain. The CDR3 covers 14 residues. Germline V gene data show CDR1 as SGHRS and CDR2 as YFSETQ. The CDR3 bases are TGCGCCAGCAGCCGGGATCTAACTAATGAAAAACTGGTTTTT. Protein product: CASSRDLTNEKLVF.

This clonotype was seen repeatedly, ten times or more. The chain carries TRBV9 and TRBJ2-3, with D perhaps TRBD1 or TRBD2 (6 bases each). Germline V lookup: CDR1 SGDLS, CDR2 YYNGEE. The CDR3 consists of 15 residues. V gave up 8 bases and J gave up 3 bases, with 19 bases separating them. The CDR3 sequence: CASIPGGAPTDTQYF. Here the CDR3 DNA reads TGTGCCAGTATACCCGGGGGCGCCCCAACAGATACGCAGTATTTT.

The rearrangement links TRBV10-3 to TRBJ1-2; 9 nucleotides match TRBD1. The germline gives CDR1 ENHRY, CDR2 SYGVKD. The CDR3 consists of 13 residues. Trimming cost V 2 bases and J 7 bases; bases outside gene matches: 2. The CDR3 region has the DNA TGTGCCATCAGTGAGGGGGACAGGGTTGGCTACACCTTC. Translated: CAISEGDRVGYTF.

The genes are TRBV19 and TRBJ2-5; 8 bases are shared with TRBD2. Trimming at V came to 5 bases and at J to 5 bases, leaving 16 bases not matched to a gene. The CDR3 contains 17 residues. Germline V gene sequence: CDR1 LNHDA, CDR2 SQIVND (reference sequence). CDR3 coding DNA: TGTGCCAGTAGTCTCGGGGGGCCGGGGGGGTACGAGGAGACCCAGTACTTC. It codes for CASSLGGPGGYEETQYF.

Details on this clonotype: The CDR3 does not close with the conserved phenylalanine or tryptophan, likely indicating a read error. The chain has TRBV29-1 and TRBJ2-5; tentatively, D is TRBD1 or TRBD2 (7 bases each). Germline V gene sequence: CDR1 SQVTM, CDR2 ANQGSEA. The CDR3 has 13 residues. Trimming stripped 4 bases from V and 2 bases from J, with 11 bases between. The DNA of the CDR3 is TGCAGCGTTGGACAGGGAGGGCAAGAGACCCAGTACTCC. The encoded protein is CSVGQGGQETQYS.

This clonotype was recorded at least ten times. This rearrangement joins TRBV20-1 to TRBJ1-1; no clear D gene. Trimming stripped 3 bases from V and 1 base from J, with 6 bases between. The V gene's germline CDR1 is DFQATT and CDR2 SNEGSKA (reference sequence). The CDR3 is 12 amino acids. CDR3 loop: CSASRENTEAFF. For the CDR3, the DNA is TGCAGTGCTAGCAGAGAGAACACTGAAGCTTTCTTT.

The chain recombines TRBV10-3 with TRBJ1-5; D not resolved. The CDR3 sequence is 15 residues long. V lost 3 bases and J 11 bases, leaving 20 bases between the germline ends. Germline V CDR1 and CDR2: ENHRY, SYGVKD. The chain's CDR3 is CAISDFGGAMGTQHF. The CDR3 DNA is TGTGCCATCAGTGACTTTGGCGGAGCTATGGGGACCCAGCATTTT.

This clonotype is a singleton in its sample. The chain is built from TRBV15 and TRBJ1-2; no clear D gene. The length of the CDR3 is 15 residues. V dropped 0 bases and J dropped 4 bases, with 12 bases sitting between them. CDR1 LNHNV and CDR2 YYDKDF come from the germline V gene (reference sequence). DNA of the CDR3: TGTGCCACCAGCAGAGATAGACGGGAAGGCTATGGCTACACCTTC. Translated, it gives CATSRDRREGYGYTF.